The 18 T cell receptor beta chains in this list originate from one sample, sequenced in a study of blood T cell repertoires in COVID-19. Produced via immunoSEQ multiplex PCR; TCRdb's table is partial and in-frame only. The data show some 230,000 clones, approximately 80% seen once. The sequenced sample was PBMCs or T cells enriched from blood (not recorded which). The receptors shown here come from a woman in her 40s with acute COVID-19.

The chain joins TRBV27 to TRBJ1-5; D call uncertain. Germline V gene sequence: CDR1 MNHEY, CDR2 SMNVEV (reference sequence). V was shortened by 6 bases and J by 1 base, with 13 bases between the two germline ends. The CDR3 covers 15 residues. The CDR3 bases are TGTGCCAGCAGCAAGAGGGAAGGAAGCAATCAGCCCCAGCATTTT. Translating gives CASSKREGSNQPQHF.

The chain carries TRBV9 and TRBJ1-5; D gene uncertain. Germline assignment: CDR1 SGDLS and CDR2 YYNGEE. There are 14 residues in the CDR3. V was clipped by 4 bases and J by 3 bases, with 11 bases between them. CDR3 bases: TGTGCCAGCAGCCGGGGATGGAACAATCAGCCCCAGCATTTT. Its translation is CASSRGWNNQPQHF.

This chain joins TRBV7-2 and TRBJ1-2; D call uncertain. V was shortened by 0 bases and J by 7 bases, with 6 bases between the two germline ends. This CDR3 has 12 residues. CDR1 and CDR2 from the germline V gene are SGHTA and FQGNSA. The CDR3 here is CASSLARSGYTF. In nucleotides, the CDR3 is TGTGCCAGCAGCTTAGCGAGGAGTGGCTACACCTTC.

The chain carries TRBV2 and TRBJ1-5; weak D call: TRBD1 (6 bases). Germline V gene data show CDR1 as SNHLY and CDR2 as FYNNEI. Trimming took 1 base from V and 6 from J, leaving 13 bases between them. This CDR3 contains 15 residues. CDR3 residues: CASSEGNREGQPQHF. The CDR3 DNA is TGTGCCAGCAGTGAAGGAAACAGGGAAGGTCAGCCCCAGCATTTT. Full variable domain (outside the CDR3, taken from reference TRBV2 and TRBJ1-5): EPEVTQTPSHQVTQMGQEVILRCVPISNHLYFYWYRQILGQKVEFLVSFYNNEISEKSEIFDDQFSVERPDGSNFTLKIRSTKLEDSAMYFCASSEGNREGQPQHFGDGTRLSIL.

The V gene is TRBV5-6, the J gene TRBJ1-1; D possibly corresponds to TRBD1 (6 bases). Trimming took off 0 bases at V and 1 base at J, with 10 bases between the two ends. The CDR3 is made up of 15 amino acids. The V gene's germline CDR1 is SGHDT and CDR2 YYEEEE. CDR3 residues: CASSLVLQGNTEAFF. In DNA form, the CDR3 reads TGTGCCAGCAGCTTGGTATTACAGGGGAACACTGAAGCTTTCTTT. The full variable domain, completed using reference TRBV5-6 and TRBJ1-1, is DAGVTQSPTHLIKTRGQQVTLRCSPKSGHDTVSWYQQALGQGPQFIFQYYEEEERQRGNFPDRFSGHQFPNYSSELNVNALLLGDSALYLCASSLVLQGNTEAFFGQGTRLTVV.

The chain uses TRBV6-1 and TRBJ1-1; tentatively, D is TRBD1 (6 bases). V lost 3 bases to trimming and J lost 2 bases, with 10 bases between them. The CDR3 contains 14 residues. Germline lookup yields CDR1 MNHNS and CDR2 SASEGT. CDR3 DNA: TGTGCCAGCAGTGAGGCAGGGACAAACACTGAAGCTTTCTTT. Its translation is CASSEAGTNTEAFF.

The chain links TRBV28 to TRBJ2-7; 9 bases are a match to TRBD1. CDR1 is MDHEN, CDR2 SYDVKM, per germline. CDR3 length: 15 amino acids. V trimming: 10 bases; J trimming: 5 bases; junction bases outside the gene matches: 15. The CDR3 sequence: CAISPGTGNLHEQYF. The CDR3 DNA reads as TGTGCCATTTCTCCTGGGACAGGGAACCTACACGAGCAGTACTTC.

This chain joins TRBV5-6 and TRBJ2-1; D gene unclear. V lost 2 bases, J lost 10 bases, and 7 bases lay in between. The CDR3 runs to 11 residues. Germline lookup yields CDR1 SGHDT and CDR2 YYEEEE. CDR3 sequence (DNA): TGTGCCAGCAGCTTCCTAGGAGAGCAGTTCTTC. Its translation is CASSFLGEQFF.

The rearrangement links TRBV6-2 or TRBV6-3 to TRBJ1-2; the D gene is possibly TRBD1 (5 bases). CDR1 is MNHEY, CDR2 SVGEGT, per germline. The CDR3 sequence is 15 residues long. The V gene lost 5 bases and the J gene lost 3 bases, with 16 bases spanning the gap. The DNA of the CDR3 is TGTGCCAGCAGTCCGCCAGGGATCGGGTACTATGGCTACACCTTC. Residues: CASSPPGIGYYGYTF.

In its sample, this clone was seen a few times. The J gene is TRBJ1-1, the V gene TRBV11-2; 7 bases map to TRBD1. Germline V lookup: CDR1 SGHAT, CDR2 FQNNGV. The CDR3 is 14 residues long. The junction had 3 bases not matched to a gene; V was cut back by 3 bases and J by 2 bases. CDR3 in amino acids: CASSLRQGNTEAFF. In nucleotides, the CDR3 is TGTGCCAGCAGCTTGAGACAGGGAAACACTGAAGCTTTCTTT.

The CDR3 DNA follows: TGCGCCAGCAGCCAAGATCCCGGTTCACCCCTCCACTTT. Residues: CASSQDPGSPLHF. The chain uses TRBV4-1 and TRBJ1-6; no reliable D call. The CDR3 runs to 13 residues. V lost 0 bases, J lost 9 bases, and 6 bases lay in between. Germline V gives CDR1 MGHRA, CDR2 YSYEKL.

The chain uses TRBV5-1 and TRBJ1-1; 9 bases match TRBD1. J was trimmed by 5 bases and V by 2 bases; bases with no gene match: 4. The V gene's germline CDR1 is SGHRS and CDR2 YFSETQ. This CDR3 comprises 14 residues. The CDR3 protein is CASSFGQGWTEAFF. As DNA, the CDR3 is TGCGCCAGCAGCTTCGGACAGGGGTGGACTGAAGCTTTCTTT.

This sequence joins TRBV30 and TRBJ2-5, with 8 bases matching TRBD1. Germline lookup yields CDR1 GTSNPN and CDR2 SVGIG (reference sequence). The CDR3 length is 16 residues. Unmatched junction bases numbered 13, after V lost 2 bases and J lost 5 bases. The CDR3 DNA follows: TGTGCCTGGAGTCCAACCCGGACAGGGAAGTTGGAGACCCAGTACTTC. Its protein product is CAWSPTRTGKLETQYF.

This clone was seen once. The chain links TRBV4-3 to TRBJ2-1; D may be TRBD1 (6 bases). Trimming removed 4 bases from V and 10 bases from J, with 14 bases in between. Per the germline V gene, CDR1 is LGHNA and CDR2 is YSLEER. This CDR3 spans 13 amino acids. As DNA, the CDR3 is TGCGCCAGCAGCCGCTCTCCGGGGACAGAGCAGTTCTTC. Translation: CASSRSPGTEQFF.

J is TRBJ2-1 and V is TRBV19; possible D gene TRBD2, 5 bases. V lost 10 bases and J 2 bases, leaving 15 bases between the germline ends. The CDR3 sequence is 14 residues long. Germline V gene lookup returns CDR1 LNHDA and CDR2 SQIVND (reference sequence). The CDR3 DNA reads as TGTGCCACCCTACAAGTGGGAGCCTACAATGAGCAGTTCTTC. This sequence encodes CATLQVGAYNEQFF.

This rearrangement joins TRBV11-2 to TRBJ2-7, with D possibly matching TRBD2 (6 bases). The CDR3 length is 14 residues. Germline values: CDR1 SGHAT, CDR2 FQNNGV. V shed 4 bases and J shed 6 bases, with 16 bases lying between them. CDR3 sequence: CASSSDGSSGEQYF. The DNA of the CDR3 is TGTGCCAGCAGCTCCGACGGGAGTTCTGGCGAGCAGTACTTC.

This chain connects TRBV10-1 to TRBJ1-4; tentatively, D is TRBD1 (5 bases). V shed 4 bases and J shed 12 bases, with 15 bases lying between them. This CDR3 is 13 amino acids long. Germline V CDR1 and CDR2: WNHNN, SYGVQD (reference sequence). The CDR3 coding sequence is TGCGCCAGCAGTGCCACGGACAAAGAGGAACTGTTTTTT. Translation: CASSATDKEELFF.

The rearrangement uses TRBV25-1 and TRBJ2-2; TRBD2 is a possible D gene (6 bases). Trimming stripped 4 bases from V and 6 bases from J, with 18 bases between. Germline CDR1 reads MGHDK; CDR2 reads SYGVNS. The CDR3 has 16 residues. The CDR3 loop is CASSARGGEQAGELFF. The CDR3 DNA follows: TGTGCCAGCAGTGCGAGAGGAGGGGAGCAGGCCGGGGAGCTGTTTTTT. Using reference TRBV25-1 and TRBJ2-2 for the parts outside the CDR3, the full variable domain is EADIYQTPRYLVIGTGKKITLECSQTMGHDKMYWYQQDPGMELHLIHYSYGVNSTEKGDLSSESTVSRIRTEHFPLTLESARPSHTSQYLCASSARGGEQAGELFFGEGSRLTVL.